A selection of T cell receptor beta chains follows, all from one sample in a study of type 1 regulatory T cells. TCRdb processed the reads anew with MiXCR; each CDR3 protein has one entry. Counted here are over 55,000 distinct CDR3 sequences, about 48% occurring once; the ten biggest clones make up more than 2%. What these receptors recognize is not known. The specimen was cultured non-Tr1 T cells, either the whole culture or a sorted T cell fraction (not recorded which). The receptors shown here come from a human donor in good health. Each CDR3 is given with its conserved first and last residue. Fields, in order: CDR3 protein, clone size, CDR3 length, V gene. Expanded clones get a size class; other rows say once, few or many, or leave the size out.

cdr3_aa: CASSLNRAFDTEAFF
clone_size: NA
cdr3_length: 15
v_call: TRBV18

cdr3_aa: CASSHAIGSHTGELFF
clone_size: NA
cdr3_length: 16
v_call: TRBV5-4

cdr3_aa: CASTPYEGPPSEQYF
clone_size: NA
cdr3_length: 15
v_call: TRBV12-3/TRBV12-4

cdr3_aa: CASTGRDTQYF
clone_size: NA
cdr3_length: 11
v_call: TRBV19

cdr3_aa: CASSLGATSGGAEEQFF
clone_size: NA
cdr3_length: 17
v_call: TRBV7-9

cdr3_aa: CASSWGRTNNEQFF
clone_size: NA
cdr3_length: 14
v_call: TRBV19

cdr3_aa: CSAWGRGGETQYF
clone_size: NA
cdr3_length: 13
v_call: TRBV20-1

cdr3_aa: CASTDSLSGNTIYF
clone_size: NA
cdr3_length: 14
v_call: TRBV6-5

cdr3_aa: CASSQIQANEQFF
clone_size: NA
cdr3_length: 13
v_call: TRBV5-1

cdr3_aa: CASSFDPLAATTQYF
clone_size: NA
cdr3_length: 15
v_call: TRBV11-1

cdr3_aa: CSARKRIANTGELFF
clone_size: NA
cdr3_length: 15
v_call: TRBV20-1

cdr3_aa: CASSADDRGYYGYTF
clone_size: NA
cdr3_length: 15
v_call: TRBV9

cdr3_aa: CAIKAPGNEQFF
clone_size: NA
cdr3_length: 12
v_call: TRBV10-3

cdr3_aa: CASRGRGSYNEQFF
clone_size: NA
cdr3_length: 14
v_call: TRBV2

cdr3_aa: CASSPGRNYNEQFF
clone_size: NA
cdr3_length: 14
v_call: TRBV5-4

cdr3_aa: CASSPDGQNQPQHF
clone_size: few
cdr3_length: 14
v_call: TRBV12-3/TRBV12-4

cdr3_aa: CASSPGQGYTEAFF
clone_size: few
cdr3_length: 14
v_call: TRBV12-3/TRBV12-4

cdr3_aa: CASSRGRGRGSDTEAFF
clone_size: few
cdr3_length: 17
v_call: TRBV11-3

cdr3_aa: CASSSGTGGNYEQYF
clone_size: NA
cdr3_length: 15
v_call: TRBV19

cdr3_aa: CASSPPRVITEAFF
clone_size: NA
cdr3_length: 14
v_call: TRBV2

cdr3_aa: CASSRDRVFF
clone_size: NA
cdr3_length: 10
v_call: TRBV10-2

cdr3_aa: CASSLGSGANTGELFF
clone_size: NA
cdr3_length: 16
v_call: TRBV5-4

cdr3_aa: CASSLGQGTGETQYF
clone_size: NA
cdr3_length: 15
v_call: TRBV6-5

cdr3_aa: CASCTGLDEQFF
clone_size: few
cdr3_length: 12
v_call: TRBV18

cdr3_aa: CATSDSGLGSYGYTF
clone_size: NA
cdr3_length: 15
v_call: TRBV24-1

cdr3_aa: CSARYRGSDTQYF
clone_size: NA
cdr3_length: 13
v_call: TRBV20-1

cdr3_aa: CASSPKTSGGEDTQYF
clone_size: NA
cdr3_length: 16
v_call: TRBV12-3/TRBV12-4

cdr3_aa: CASSFGSSYEQYF
clone_size: many
cdr3_length: 13
v_call: TRBV7-9

cdr3_aa: CASSLTTGVKDTEAFF
clone_size: few
cdr3_length: 16
v_call: TRBV5-1

cdr3_aa: CASSVEQRSYNSPLHF
clone_size: NA
cdr3_length: 16
v_call: TRBV2

cdr3_aa: CASSFTGGPQETQYF
clone_size: NA
cdr3_length: 15
v_call: TRBV12-3/TRBV12-4

cdr3_aa: CASSLALGGAVYNEQFF
clone_size: NA
cdr3_length: 17
v_call: TRBV7-6

cdr3_aa: CASGSSGGYEQYF
clone_size: NA
cdr3_length: 13
v_call: TRBV7-9

cdr3_aa: CASSLAGGWSYTF
clone_size: NA
cdr3_length: 13
v_call: TRBV12-3/TRBV12-4

cdr3_aa: CAENHGAGGVHNEQFF
clone_size: NA
cdr3_length: 16
v_call: TRBV24-1

cdr3_aa: CASSSRGGVNTEAFF
clone_size: NA
cdr3_length: 15
v_call: TRBV12-3/TRBV12-4

cdr3_aa: CASSLFRANTEAFF
clone_size: NA
cdr3_length: 14
v_call: TRBV27

cdr3_aa: CSATGTGANTEAFF
clone_size: NA
cdr3_length: 14
v_call: TRBV20-1

cdr3_aa: CATRSRKGGGDTQYF
clone_size: NA
cdr3_length: 15
v_call: TRBV24-1

cdr3_aa: CASSLGVAGANVLTF
clone_size: NA
cdr3_length: 15
v_call: TRBV5-1

cdr3_aa: CAVGGGRGSNQPQHF
clone_size: NA
cdr3_length: 15
v_call: TRBV7-8

cdr3_aa: CASSTLRDRQGYTF
clone_size: NA
cdr3_length: 14
v_call: TRBV9

cdr3_aa: CASSVQGRVTDTQYF
clone_size: NA
cdr3_length: 15
v_call: TRBV12-3/TRBV12-4

cdr3_aa: CASSQEWQAYNEQFF
clone_size: NA
cdr3_length: 15
v_call: TRBV4-1